This paragraph covers one TCR beta chain sequence. What it binds is unknown. This entry belongs to a study of vaccination effects on CD4 cells after COVID-19. Antigen-specific CD4+ T cells were expanded (with viral peptide pools) by the ViraFEST assay ahead of sequencing. Cultured cells yielded isolated CD4+ T cells after around 9 days. The CDR3 covers 14 residues. Deletions cut 2 bases from V and 2 bases from J, with 12 bases between. CDR1 is GTSNPN and CDR2 is SVGIG in the germline V gene (reference sequence). Whole-study results and caveats: Few convalescent patients, and no early post-infection timepoints, were available to the study. After vaccination, at late timepoints, clones induced by infection and by vaccine contracted markedly.

Method: immunoSEQ multiplex PCR; TCRdb's copy keeps in-frame clones and lacks some. The table includes tens of thousands of clones, around 70% detected once. This TCR was recovered from a human donor who received a COVID-19 vaccine. The starting material was CD4+ T cells from PBMCs cultured with HCoV-229E spike peptides, obtained before COVID-19 vaccination. This chain links TRBV30 with TRBJ1-2; D might be TRBD1 (5 bases). CDR3 nucleotides: TGTGCCTGGAGTAGGAGGGAGGGGAACTATGGCTACACCTTC. Encoded protein: CAWSRREGNYGYTF.